The 10 T cell receptor beta chains listed next were all sequenced from one sample in a study of blood T cell repertoires in COVID-19. Assay: immunoSEQ multiplex PCR; the TCRdb copy retains only in-frame clones and omits some. The table has more than 100,000 clones, 80% to 85% seen once. Sequenced material: PBMCs or T cells enriched from blood (not recorded which). The origin of the receptors is a woman in her thirties who had recovered from COVID-19.

This rearrangement joins TRBV5-1 to TRBJ2-3, with 10 bases fitting TRBD2. The germline CDR1 and CDR2 sequences are SGHRS and YFSETQ. The V gene end was trimmed by 4 bases and the J gene end by 6 bases; junction bases not matched to a gene: 11. The CDR3 runs to 16 residues. The CDR3 sequence: CASSQATGTSADTQYF. The CDR3 DNA reads TGCGCCAGCAGCCAAGCCACCGGGACTAGCGCGGATACGCAGTATTTT.

The chain is built from TRBV28 and TRBJ2-7; D is perhaps TRBD1 (6 bases). Germline CDR1 and CDR2: MDHEN and SYDVKM. V lost 5 bases, J lost 3 bases, and 20 bases lay in between. The length of the CDR3 is 16 residues. CDR3 nucleotide sequence: TGTGCCAGCAGTGCCCCCGGGACATCGATCGTCTACGAGCAGTACTTC. It codes for CASSAPGTSIVYEQYF.

The chain links TRBV9 to TRBJ2-7; 7 positions agree with TRBD1. The CDR3 length is 14 residues. Germline V gene data show CDR1 as SGDLS and CDR2 as YYNGEE. Losses at the gene ends were 0 bases for V and 7 bases for J; bases not matched to a gene: 7. The CDR3 DNA sequence: TGTGCCAGCAGCGTAGGAGGGACAGCGTGGGAGCAGTACTTC. Its translation: CASSVGGTAWEQYF.

J is TRBJ2-1 and V is TRBV9; possible D gene TRBD2, 5 bases. Germline-derived CDR1 and CDR2 are SGDLS and YYNGEE. The CDR3 is 15 residues long. The V end was cut by 4 bases, the J end by 0 bases, with 11 bases between. The CDR3 DNA sequence: TGTGCCAGCAGCCCTTCGGGGAGCTCCTACAATGAGCAGTTCTTC. Residues: CASSPSGSSYNEQFF. The full variable domain, in which reference TRBV9 and TRBJ2-1 provide the parts outside the CDR3, is DSGVTQTPKHLITATGQRVTLRCSPRSGDLSVYWYQQSLDQGLQFLIQYYNGEERAKGNILERFSAQQFPDLHSELNLSSLELGDSALYFCASSPSGSSYNEQFFGPGTRLTVL.

The V call is TRBV5-1, the J call TRBJ1-1; D possibly corresponds to TRBD1 (6 bases). The CDR3 is 16 residues long. Germline V lookup: CDR1 SGHRS, CDR2 YFSETQ. V lost 0 bases to trimming and J lost 0 bases, with 12 bases between them. CDR3 sequence (DNA): TGCGCCAGCAGCTTGGCAGGGGCGCTTATGAACACTGAAGCTTTCTTT. This gives the protein CASSLAGALMNTEAFF.

This chain links TRBV5-1 with TRBJ1-5; D perhaps matches TRBD1 (6 bases). Trimming removed 4 bases from V and 4 bases from J, with 12 bases in between. The CDR3 sequence is 14 residues long. In germline, CDR1 is SGHRS, CDR2 YFSETQ. CDR3 loop: CASSPDRRNQPQHF. The DNA of the CDR3 is TGCGCCAGCAGCCCCGACAGGCGTAATCAGCCCCAGCATTTT.

The V gene is TRBV4-2, the J gene TRBJ2-3; 8 nucleotides line up with TRBD2. The CDR3 has 16 amino acids. CDR1 is LGHNA, CDR2 YNFKEQ, per germline. J gave up 0 bases and V 4 bases, and 6 bases lay outside the gene matches. CDR3 in amino acids: CASSRPSGSSTDTQYF. CDR3 bases: TGTGCCAGCAGCCGACCTAGCGGGTCTAGCACAGATACGCAGTATTTT.

The chain recombines TRBV5-5 with TRBJ1-6; no firm D call. This CDR3 comprises 19 residues. Germline V gene lookup returns CDR1 SGHKS and CDR2 YYEKEE (reference sequence). V gave up 0 bases and J gave up 9 bases, with 25 bases separating them. The CDR3 loop is CASSLVAVPIVVRTSPLHF. DNA of the CDR3: TGTGCCAGCAGCTTGGTAGCGGTCCCGATAGTGGTGAGAACTTCACCCCTCCACTTT.

The V gene is TRBV28, the J gene TRBJ2-2; 7 nucleotides line up with TRBD1. The CDR3 loop spans 16 amino acids. Germline-derived CDR1 and CDR2 are MDHEN and SYDVKM. Unmatched junction bases numbered 11, after V lost 5 bases and J lost 5 bases. In DNA, the CDR3 is TGTGCCAGCAGTCCAGGTGTAGGGGGCCGAACCGGGGAGCTGTTTTTT. It yields the protein CASSPGVGGRTGELFF.

The gene calls are TRBV5-1 and TRBJ2-6; 8 bases line up with TRBD1. J gave up 0 bases and V 4 bases, and 6 bases lay outside the gene matches. The germline V gene has CDR1 SGHRS and CDR2 YFSETQ. The CDR3 is 17 residues long. DNA for the CDR3: TGCGCCAGCAGCCTCGGACAGGGAAGCTCTGGGGCCAACGTCCTGACTTTC. As protein: CASSLGQGSSGANVLTF.